The next 9 T cell receptor beta chains were all read from a single sample in a study of T cell repertoires in cytomegalovirus infection. The antigens these receptors bind are not known. TCRdb re-called the reads through MiXCR, storing one row per CDR3 protein. Of 110,000 to 150,000 distinct CDR3 sequences listed, 32% were seen once; the top ten hold around half. This material consisted of CD8+ T cells from cultured PBMCs, taken from culture after CMV antigen stimulation. Receptors originate from a human donor in good health (CMV status not recorded). Some clones in this sample may be carry-over from other donors' samples.

This clonotype has just a few counts. The V call is TRBV7-9, the J call TRBJ2-1; 12 nucleotides match TRBD2. The length of the CDR3 is 16 residues. The V gene end was trimmed by 5 bases and the J gene end by 4 bases; junction bases not matched to a gene: 6. Germline V CDR1 and CDR2: SEHNR, FQNEAQ (reference sequence). CDR3 sequence (DNA): TGTGCCAGCAGCGTTCAGACTAGCGGGGGTTACAATGAGCAGTTCTTC. It encodes CASSVQTSGGYNEQFF.

Points on this clonotype: Being one base from a much bigger clone, this may be a read error. The chain uses TRBV12-3 or TRBV12-4 and TRBJ2-1; D uncertain. The CDR3 is made up of 13 amino acids. The CDR3 DNA reads as TGTGCCAGCAGTTTAGGGACCTACAATGGGCAGTTCTTC. This translates into CASSLGTYNGQFF.

J is TRBJ1-5 and V is TRBV2; D not resolved. V lost 6 bases to trimming and J lost 9 bases, with 15 bases between them. CDR3 length: 13 amino acids. Per the germline V gene, CDR1 is SNHLY and CDR2 is FYNNEI. The CDR3 loop reads CASRWQIITPQHF. In DNA, the CDR3 is TGTGCCAGCAGGTGGCAGATAATCACGCCCCAGCATTTT.

V is TRBV13 and J is TRBJ2-7; 8 nucleotides line up with TRBD1. The CDR3 length is 15 residues. The ends lost 5 bases at V and 0 bases at J; junction bases unmatched: 6. CDR1 is PRHDT and CDR2 is FYEKMQ in the germline V gene (reference sequence). The CDR3 bases are TGTGCCAGCAGCCAGGGACAGGAGAGCTCCTACGAGCAGTACTTC. Its protein product is CASSQGQESSYEQYF.

V gene TRBV12-3 or TRBV12-4 combines with J gene TRBJ2-2, with TRBD2 matching over 14 bases. The CDR3 runs to 17 residues. J lost 1 base, V lost 4 bases, and 2 bases had no gene match. CDR3 DNA: TGTGCCAGCAGTTCCGGACTAGCGGGGGGGAACACCGGGGAGCTGTTTTTT. It specifies CASSSGLAGGNTGELFF.

This chain links TRBV5-1 with TRBJ2-7; TRBD1 might be the D (6 bases). The germline V gene has CDR1 SGHRS and CDR2 YFSETQ. Trimming removed 8 bases at V and 0 bases at J, with 12 bases between. The length of the CDR3 is 13 residues. The CDR3 bases are TGCGCCAGTCAGGGGCGAGACTCCTACGAGCAGTACTTC. This gives the protein CASQGRDSYEQYF.

The V gene is TRBV19, the J gene TRBJ2-1; 11 nucleotides agree with TRBD1. The CDR3 consists of 17 residues. CDR1 is LNHDA and CDR2 is SQIVND in the germline V gene (reference sequence). The trim removed 5 bases at V and 8 bases at J, leaving 14 bases unmatched. CDR3 residues: CASSVIWTGGVYDEQFF. The CDR3 region has the DNA TGTGCCAGTAGTGTGATATGGACAGGGGGCGTTTATGATGAGCAGTTCTTC.

In its sample, this clonotype was seen many times. The chain carries TRBV7-2 and TRBJ1-1; D is uncertain. Looked up from germline, CDR1 is SGHTA and CDR2 is FQGNSA. Trimming took 3 bases from V and 0 from J, leaving 2 bases between them. CDR3 length: 12 amino acids. CDR3 in amino acids: CASSFLNTEAFF. For the CDR3, the DNA is TGTGCCAGCAGCTTTTTGAACACTGAAGCTTTCTTT.

This clonotype was counted ten times or more. The chain recombines TRBV2 with TRBJ1-6, with 7 bases lining up with TRBD1. The CDR3 sequence is 14 residues long. Germline CDR1 SNHLY, CDR2 FYNNEI. Trimming took 4 bases from V and 7 from J; bases not matched to a gene: 4. As DNA, the CDR3 is TGTGCCAGCAGTGTCGACAGGGTCAATTCACCCCTCCACTTT. Amino acid sequence: CASSVDRVNSPLHF.